These T cell receptor beta chains were read from a single sample in a study of T cells after yellow fever vaccination. In TCRdb, the 5' RACE reads were re-called with MiXCR into one record per CDR3 protein. The sample includes 500,000 to 650,000 distinct CDR3 sequences, about 12% of them seen just once. Here the sequenced sample was PBMCs, taken on the day of the yellow fever booster vaccination. The receptors derive from a man aged 25 to 45 who received the YFV17D yellow fever vaccine. CDR3s include the opening cysteine and the closing phenylalanine or tryptophan. Fields, in order: D gene, V gene, clone size, J gene, CDR3 DNA, CDR3 protein. D genes are given only for firm matches. Rows give clone size only sometimes, using once, few, many, or a class for an expanded clone.

d_call: NA
v_call: TRBV6-2/TRBV6-3
clone_size: few
j_call: TRBJ2-7
cdr3_nt: TGTGCCAGCAGCCGACTACGTACCTACGAGCAGTACTTC
cdr3_aa: CASSRLRTYEQYF

d_call: TRBD2
v_call: TRBV20-1
clone_size: few
j_call: TRBJ2-7
cdr3_nt: TGCAGTGCTAGAACTCTAGCGGGAGGGGATAAAACCTACGAGCAGTACTTC
cdr3_aa: CSARTLAGGDKTYEQYF

d_call: NA
v_call: TRBV5-6
clone_size: NA
j_call: TRBJ2-7
cdr3_nt: TGTGACAGCAGCCGGAAAAGACAGGCGGGCTACGAGCAGTACTTC
cdr3_aa: CDSSRKRQAGYEQYF

d_call: TRBD2
v_call: TRBV7-2
clone_size: NA
j_call: TRBJ2-7
cdr3_nt: TGTGCCAGCAGGGTTGGGACTAGCGGCCCGAACGAGCAGTACTTC
cdr3_aa: CASRVGTSGPNEQYF

d_call: NA
v_call: TRBV7-6
clone_size: few
j_call: TRBJ2-3
cdr3_nt: TGTGCCAGCGGGGCGGCAGCTAGCACAGATACGCAGTATTTT
cdr3_aa: CASGAAASTDTQYF

d_call: NA
v_call: TRBV27
clone_size: NA
j_call: TRBJ2-1
cdr3_nt: TGTGCCAGCAGTTTATATCTAGAGCAGTTCTTC
cdr3_aa: CASSLYLEQFF

d_call: NA
v_call: TRBV4-3
clone_size: NA
j_call: TRBJ2-7
cdr3_nt: TGCGCCAGCAGCCAAGCAAAGGGATACGAGCAGTACTTC
cdr3_aa: CASSQAKGYEQYF

d_call: NA
v_call: TRBV19
clone_size: few
j_call: TRBJ1-5
cdr3_nt: TGTGCCAGTAGTATACATCAGGGGCGAGGGGATCAGCCCCAGCATTTT
cdr3_aa: CASSIHQGRGDQPQHF

d_call: TRBD2
v_call: TRBV18
clone_size: few
j_call: TRBJ2-7
cdr3_nt: TGTGCCAGCTCAACGGGACTAGCGGGAGTGAGAGAGCAGTACTTC
cdr3_aa: CASSTGLAGVREQYF

d_call: TRBD2
v_call: TRBV5-1
clone_size: many
j_call: TRBJ2-5
cdr3_nt: TGCGCCAGCAGCCCGGGGGGGGATCGATTGGAGACCCAGTACTTC
cdr3_aa: CASSPGGDRLETQYF

d_call: TRBD2
v_call: TRBV7-2
clone_size: NA
j_call: TRBJ2-7
cdr3_nt: TGTGCCAGCAGCCGCGGACTAGCGCTTTACGAGCAGTACTTC
cdr3_aa: CASSRGLALYEQYF

d_call: NA
v_call: TRBV15
clone_size: many
j_call: TRBJ1-2
cdr3_nt: TGTGCCACCAGCAGAGAGACCGGAGGCTACACCTTC
cdr3_aa: CATSRETGGYTF

d_call: NA
v_call: TRBV10-3
clone_size: NA
j_call: TRBJ2-3
cdr3_nt: TGTGCCATCAGCGCCCCCGGGACAGATACGCAGTATTTT
cdr3_aa: CAISAPGTDTQYF

d_call: TRBD1
v_call: TRBV7-2
clone_size: few
j_call: TRBJ1-2
cdr3_nt: TGTGCCAGCAGCGCCGTCCCGGGACAGGGGTTTGGCTACACCTTC
cdr3_aa: CASSAVPGQGFGYTF

d_call: TRBD2
v_call: TRBV5-4
clone_size: few
j_call: TRBJ2-2
cdr3_nt: TGTGCCAGCAGCTTGATTGGACTAGCGGGAGGAGGGAACACCGGGGAGCTGTTTTTT
cdr3_aa: CASSLIGLAGGGNTGELFF

d_call: TRBD2
v_call: TRBV12-3/TRBV12-4
clone_size: many
j_call: TRBJ2-7
cdr3_nt: TGTGCCAGCACCAGGACTAGCGGATTCTACGAGCAGTACTTC
cdr3_aa: CASTRTSGFYEQYF

d_call: NA
v_call: TRBV20-1
clone_size: NA
j_call: TRBJ2-7
cdr3_nt: TGCAGTGCTAGCGAACGCAGGGCCTACGAGCAGTACTTC
cdr3_aa: CSASERRAYEQYF

d_call: NA
v_call: TRBV18
clone_size: NA
j_call: TRBJ2-7
cdr3_nt: TGTGCCAGCTCACCAGCCAGGACCTACGAGCAGTACTTC
cdr3_aa: CASSPARTYEQYF

d_call: NA
v_call: TRBV29-1
clone_size: NA
j_call: TRBJ2-7
cdr3_nt: TGCAGCGTTGATGGGGGAGAGCAGTACTTC
cdr3_aa: CSVDGGEQYF

d_call: NA
v_call: TRBV20-1
clone_size: few
j_call: TRBJ2-1
cdr3_nt: TGCAGTGCTCAACCAACCCCCGGACTGGCGCGTGAGCAGTTCTTC
cdr3_aa: CSAQPTPGLAREQFF

d_call: TRBD2
v_call: TRBV10-2
clone_size: few
j_call: TRBJ2-1
cdr3_nt: TGCGCCAGCAGTGAGAGCCGGGAGGGCCTCAATGAGCAGTTCTTC
cdr3_aa: CASSESREGLNEQFF

d_call: TRBD2
v_call: TRBV10-3
clone_size: NA
j_call: TRBJ2-7
cdr3_nt: TGTGCCATCAGTCAGGGGTTAGCGGGAAACGAGCCGTACTTC
cdr3_aa: CAISQGLAGNEPYF

d_call: NA
v_call: TRBV7-8
clone_size: NA
j_call: TRBJ2-1
cdr3_nt: TGTGCCAGCAGCCCTAGGTCGGGGTATGAGCAGTTCTTC
cdr3_aa: CASSPRSGYEQFF

d_call: TRBD1
v_call: TRBV5-6
clone_size: few
j_call: TRBJ1-4
cdr3_nt: TGTGCCAGCAGACTATGGACAGGGCGAGTTGAAAAACTGTTTTTT
cdr3_aa: CASRLWTGRVEKLFF

d_call: NA
v_call: TRBV6-5
clone_size: NA
j_call: TRBJ1-4
cdr3_nt: TGTGCCAGCACTTCTAGGAGGGGCGGTGAAAAACTGTTTTTT
cdr3_aa: CASTSRRGGEKLFF

d_call: TRBD1
v_call: TRBV6-1
clone_size: NA
j_call: TRBJ2-1
cdr3_nt: TGTGCCAGCAGTGGAGGGACAGGGGTTTTTGTTGAGCAGTTCTTC
cdr3_aa: CASSGGTGVFVEQFF

d_call: NA
v_call: TRBV18
clone_size: few
j_call: TRBJ2-2
cdr3_nt: TGTGCCAGCTCACCCGGACAGAGCACTAACACCGGGGAGCTGTTTTTT
cdr3_aa: CASSPGQSTNTGELFF

d_call: NA
v_call: TRBV20-1
clone_size: NA
j_call: TRBJ2-6
cdr3_nt: TGCAGTGCTACCGGCAGGTACTCTGGGGCCAACGTCCTGACTTTC
cdr3_aa: CSATGRYSGANVLTF

d_call: TRBD2
v_call: TRBV25-1
clone_size: few
j_call: TRBJ2-3
cdr3_nt: TGTGCCAGCAGTGAATCAGCGGGAGTAGGCTCAGATACGCAGTATTTT
cdr3_aa: CASSESAGVGSDTQYF

d_call: NA
v_call: TRBV27
clone_size: NA
j_call: TRBJ1-5
cdr3_nt: TGTGCCAGCAGTTTATCATACGTCGGTGGGGTACAGCCCCAGCATTTT
cdr3_aa: CASSLSYVGGVQPQHF

d_call: NA
v_call: TRBV12-3/TRBV12-4
clone_size: many
j_call: TRBJ2-4
cdr3_nt: TGTGCCAGCAGTCTGTCAACGGGCGGTAGTCTAAACATTCAGTACTTC
cdr3_aa: CASSLSTGGSLNIQYF

d_call: NA
v_call: TRBV5-1
clone_size: many
j_call: TRBJ2-7
cdr3_nt: TGCGCCAGCAGCCCCTCTGGGGGATACGAGCAGTACTTC
cdr3_aa: CASSPSGGYEQYF

d_call: NA
v_call: TRBV6-5
clone_size: NA
j_call: TRBJ1-6
cdr3_nt: TGTGCCAGCAGTTACGCCGAAGGCCTAAAAGGGAATTCACCCCTCCACTTT
cdr3_aa: CASSYAEGLKGNSPLHF

d_call: NA
v_call: TRBV7-9
clone_size: NA
j_call: TRBJ1-4
cdr3_nt: TGTGCCACCATAAGGGGCCCCAATGAAAAACTGTTTTTT
cdr3_aa: CATIRGPNEKLFF

d_call: NA
v_call: TRBV7-2
clone_size: few
j_call: TRBJ2-2
cdr3_nt: TGTGCCAGCAGCTTTAGTGCGCAGCGGAACACCGGGGAGCTGTTTTTT
cdr3_aa: CASSFSAQRNTGELFF

d_call: TRBD2
v_call: TRBV9
clone_size: NA
j_call: TRBJ2-5
cdr3_nt: TGTGCCAGCAGCGCGGGACTAGCGGGAGGGTCCTACGAAGAGACCCAGTACTTC
cdr3_aa: CASSAGLAGGSYEETQYF

d_call: NA
v_call: TRBV12-3/TRBV12-4
clone_size: few
j_call: TRBJ2-7
cdr3_nt: TGTGCCAGCAGTTTGTCCGGGGCCGCGGAGCAGTACTTC
cdr3_aa: CASSLSGAAEQYF

d_call: NA
v_call: TRBV3-1
clone_size: NA
j_call: TRBJ2-1
cdr3_nt: TGTGCCAGCAGCCAAGTCGTCCATGAGCAGTTCTTC
cdr3_aa: CASSQVVHEQFF

d_call: NA
v_call: TRBV6-2/TRBV6-3
clone_size: NA
j_call: TRBJ2-1
cdr3_nt: TGTGCCAGCAGTCTAGAACGGCGCAATGAGCAGTTCTTC
cdr3_aa: CASSLERRNEQFF

d_call: NA
v_call: TRBV5-1
clone_size: NA
j_call: TRBJ2-2
cdr3_nt: TGCGCCAGCAGCCGAACAGGGTGGGCCGGGGAGCTGTTTTTT
cdr3_aa: CASSRTGWAGELFF

d_call: NA
v_call: TRBV28
clone_size: few
j_call: TRBJ2-7
cdr3_nt: TGTGCCAGCAGTTTCGGGCAGGGCGGCCACGAGCAGTACTTC
cdr3_aa: CASSFGQGGHEQYF

d_call: NA
v_call: TRBV5-1
clone_size: NA
j_call: TRBJ2-1
cdr3_nt: TGCGCCAGCACCCAAGCCGGGACACTAGGCAATGAGCAGTTCTTC
cdr3_aa: CASTQAGTLGNEQFF

d_call: NA
v_call: TRBV10-3
clone_size: NA
j_call: TRBJ2-5
cdr3_nt: TGTGCCATCAGTGAGTCGAGCCAGCCGACGGAGACCCAGTACTTC
cdr3_aa: CAISESSQPTETQYF

d_call: NA
v_call: TRBV20-1
clone_size: NA
j_call: TRBJ1-2
cdr3_nt: TGCAGTGCTAGCCTAACAGGACTCTATGGCTACACCTTC
cdr3_aa: CSASLTGLYGYTF

d_call: NA
v_call: TRBV29-1
clone_size: few
j_call: TRBJ2-1
cdr3_nt: TGCAGCGTTGAGGATCGGGTAAGGGGGTTCAATGAGCAGTTCTTC
cdr3_aa: CSVEDRVRGFNEQFF

d_call: TRBD1
v_call: TRBV6-1
clone_size: NA
j_call: TRBJ1-1
cdr3_nt: TGTGCCAGCAGTACCGGGACAGCTAACACTGAAGCTTTCTTT
cdr3_aa: CASSTGTANTEAFF

d_call: NA
v_call: TRBV6-2/TRBV6-3
clone_size: few
j_call: TRBJ2-1
cdr3_nt: TGTGCCAGCAGTGACCCGACTATCAATGAGCAGTTCTTC
cdr3_aa: CASSDPTINEQFF

d_call: TRBD2
v_call: TRBV6-2/TRBV6-3
clone_size: few
j_call: TRBJ2-2
cdr3_nt: TGTGCCAGCAGTTACCCAGGACTAGCGGGATACACCGGGGAGCTGTTTTTT
cdr3_aa: CASSYPGLAGYTGELFF

d_call: NA
v_call: TRBV18
clone_size: NA
j_call: TRBJ2-1
cdr3_nt: TGTGCCAGCTCACCACCAGCTACGGGGGAGCAGTTCTTC
cdr3_aa: CASSPPATGEQFF